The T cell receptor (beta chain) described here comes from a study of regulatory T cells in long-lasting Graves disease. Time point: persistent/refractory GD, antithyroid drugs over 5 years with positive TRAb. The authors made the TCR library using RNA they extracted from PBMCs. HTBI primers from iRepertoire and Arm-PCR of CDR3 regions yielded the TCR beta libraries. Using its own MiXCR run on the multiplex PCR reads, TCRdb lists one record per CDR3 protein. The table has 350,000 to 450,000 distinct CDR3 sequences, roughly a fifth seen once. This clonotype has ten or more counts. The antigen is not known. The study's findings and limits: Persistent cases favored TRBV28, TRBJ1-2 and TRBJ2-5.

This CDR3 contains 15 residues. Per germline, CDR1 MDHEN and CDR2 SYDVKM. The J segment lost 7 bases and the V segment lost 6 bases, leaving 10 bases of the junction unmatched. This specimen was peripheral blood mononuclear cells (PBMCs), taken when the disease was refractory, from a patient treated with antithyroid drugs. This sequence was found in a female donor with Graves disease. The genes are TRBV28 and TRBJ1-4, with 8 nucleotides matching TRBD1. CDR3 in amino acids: CASRKSRGLAEKLFF. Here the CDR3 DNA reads TGTGCCAGCAGAAAGAGCAGGGGGCTGGCTGAAAAACTGTTTTTT.